This passage covers 6 T cell receptor beta chains from one sample sequenced in a study of shared clonotypes between healthy human individuals. Repertoires were generated with immunoSEQ multiplex PCR, while TCRdb's copy carries only in-frame clones and drops some. The sample lists 2,500,000 or so clones; under 95% were seen once. The specimen sequenced was naive CD4+ T cells from PBMCs. Subset defined: CD45RA+ positively selected. Source of these receptors: a young man in good health. Some clones in this sample may be carry-over from other donors' samples.

V usage is TRBV5-6 and J usage is TRBJ2-6; D gene ambiguous. The CDR3 length is 15 residues. From germline, CDR1 is SGHDT and CDR2 YYEEEE. The ends were cut back, 0 bases at V and 0 bases at J, with 4 bases in the middle. The CDR3 DNA sequence: TGTGCCAGCAGCTTGGCAGTCTCTGGGGCCAACGTCCTGACTTTC. This translates into CASSLAVSGANVLTF.

CDR3 coding DNA: TGTGCCAGCAGCTTAGAGCGGGAACGGGCGGATACGCAGTATTTT. Protein: CASSLERERADTQYF. V is TRBV7-2 and J is TRBJ2-3; 7 bases map to TRBD2. CDR1 SGHTA and CDR2 FQGNSA come from the germline V gene. Trimming removed 1 base from V and 6 bases from J; junction bases left unmatched: 7. The CDR3 covers 15 residues.

This chain connects TRBV19 to TRBJ1-5; TRBD1 aligns across 7 bases. Trimming took 3 bases from V and 0 from J; bases not matched to a gene: 8. The CDR3 extends over 17 amino acids. Looked up from germline, CDR1 is LNHDA and CDR2 is SQIVND (reference sequence). CDR3 in amino acids: CASSMAGGSDSNQPQHF. Written as DNA, the CDR3 is TGTGCCAGTAGTATGGCAGGGGGGTCTGATAGCAATCAGCCCCAGCATTTT. The variable domain in full, with the rest retrieved from reference TRBV19 and TRBJ1-5, is DGGITQSPKYLFRKEGQNVTLSCEQNLNHDAMYWYRQDPGQGLRLIYYSQIVNDFQKGDIAEGYSVSREKKESFPLTVTSAQKNPTAFYLCASSMAGGSDSNQPQHFGDGTRLSIL.

The rearrangement uses TRBV2 and TRBJ1-1, with D perhaps matching TRBD1 (5 bases). The CDR3 sequence is 19 residues long. Per germline, CDR1 SNHLY and CDR2 FYNNEI. Between the trimmed V and J ends, which lost 0 bases and 1 base, there was a span of 21 bases. This CDR3 is CASSEARQLWGLKNTEAFF. Written as DNA, the CDR3 is TGTGCCAGCAGTGAAGCGAGGCAGCTTTGGGGCTTAAAGAACACTGAAGCTTTCTTT.

This chain connects TRBV18 to TRBJ1-1; D is possibly TRBD1 (5 bases). There are 15 residues in the CDR3. The V gene's germline CDR1 is KGHSH and CDR2 LQKENI. Trimming stripped 4 bases from V and 1 base from J, with 13 bases between. The CDR3 nucleotides read TGTGCCAGCTCACTAGCATGGGGGTCGAACACTGAAGCTTTCTTT. It translates to CASSLAWGSNTEAFF.

V gene TRBV5-1 combines with J gene TRBJ2-2, with TRBD2 matching 8 bases. Germline V gene data show CDR1 as SGHRS and CDR2 as YFSETQ. The trim removed 0 bases at V and 8 bases at J, leaving 9 bases unmatched. The CDR3 is 16 residues long. The CDR3 nucleotides read TGCGCCAGCAGCTTGGCCCGGACTAGCCCTACAGGGGAGCTGTTTTTT. Its translation is CASSLARTSPTGELFF.